Many counts were recorded for the clone carrying this T cell receptor (beta chain). Its antigen is not identified. The data originate from a study of Graves' ophthalmopathy and Graves' hyperthyroidism. General study points: Ophthalmopathy progression was predicted by the model at about 69% sensitivity and 72% to 80% specificity. Discriminating ophthalmopathy from stable hyperthyroidism, a 13-signature model attained a sensitivity of about 90% and a specificity of approximately 81%.

Pregnant or lactating patients and those with other autoimmune diseases or uncontrolled infections were excluded. Clinicians made diagnoses from clinical symptoms, serum thyroxine, TRAb, thyroid ultrasound and orbital computed tomography. Scientists amplified the TCR beta CDR3 regions from RNA transcripts. The authors performed first-round RT-PCR with HTBI primers and then a second-round multiplex PCR. MiXCR was run by TCRdb on the multiplex PCR reads, yielding one entry per CDR3 protein. The sample records hundreds of thousands of distinct CDR3 sequences, 15% being singletons. This receptor was obtained from a woman aged 18-29 years with stable Graves' hyperthyroidism. Sequencing was carried out using peripheral blood.

The CDR3 loop is CSASGADTQYF. The CDR3 DNA is TGCAGTGCCAGCGGAGCAGATACGCAGTATTTT. J is TRBJ2-3 and V is TRBV20-1; D possibly corresponds to TRBD2 (5 bases). CDR1 is DFQATT and CDR2 is SNEGSKA in the germline V gene (reference sequence). The germline V and J ends were trimmed by 6 bases and 4 bases, with 8 bases remaining between them. The CDR3 runs 11 residues.